Presented here are 24 T cell receptor beta chains from one specimen sequenced in a study of T cell responses to AZD1222 COVID-19 vaccine. Sequencing was performed with immunoSEQ multiplex PCR; in TCRdb, only in-frame clones are kept and a portion is missing. The table shows about 140,000 clones, with 85% to 95% occurring only once. This specimen consisted of peripheral blood, obtained on day 0 of AZD1222 vaccination. These receptors came from an adult in good health.

This chain connects TRBV30 to TRBJ1-4, with TRBD1 identical over 7 bases. The CDR3 covers 15 residues. In germline, CDR1 is GTSNPN, CDR2 SVGIG (reference sequence). The ends lost 2 bases at V and 8 bases at J; junction bases unmatched: 11. Written as DNA, the CDR3 is TGTGCCTGGAGTTTTTCTAAGGGGGCGGGGGAAAAACTGTTTTTT. Protein product: CAWSFSKGAGEKLFF. Full variable domain (rest looked up from reference TRBV30 and TRBJ1-4): SQTIHQWPATLVQPVGSPLSLECTVEGTSNPNLYWYRQAAGRGLQLLFYSVGIGQISSEVPQNLSASRPQDRQFILSSKKLLLSDSGFYLCAWSFSKGAGEKLFFGSGTQLSVL.

The genes are TRBV2 and TRBJ2-1; TRBD2 agrees at 12 bases. Germline assignment: CDR1 SNHLY and CDR2 FYNNEI. The CDR3 is made up of 16 amino acids. The J segment lost 9 bases and the V segment lost 2 bases, leaving 8 bases of the junction unmatched. The CDR3 coding sequence is TGTGCCAGCAGTGAACAGCCTAGCGGGGGGGCCGGTGAGCAGTTCTTC. Residues: CASSEQPSGGAGEQFF.

The chain employs TRBV7-9 and TRBJ1-1; D is ambiguous. Germline loops: CDR1 SEHNR, CDR2 FQNEAQ (reference sequence). Trimming took off 0 bases at V and 4 bases at J, with 9 bases between the two ends. CDR3 length: 14 residues. Written as DNA, the CDR3 is TGTGCCAGCAGCTTAGCGCAACGGGGCACTGAAGCTTTCTTT. It translates to CASSLAQRGTEAFF.

The rearrangement uses TRBV10-3 and TRBJ2-7; TRBD1 agrees at 9 bases. CDR3 length: 14 residues. The V segment lost 3 bases and the J segment 2 bases; nucleotides outside the gene matches: 2. From germline, CDR1 is ENHRY and CDR2 SYGVKD. Here the CDR3 DNA reads TGTGCCATCAGTGACGGACAGGGGACCTACGAGCAGTACTTC. Amino acid sequence: CAISDGQGTYEQYF.

V gene TRBV6-5 combines with J gene TRBJ2-4; D gene uncertain. The CDR3 loop spans 13 amino acids. V was clipped by 0 bases and J by 9 bases, with 9 bases between them. In germline, CDR1 is MNHEY, CDR2 SVGAGI. CDR3 DNA: TGTGCCAGCAGTTACTCGAAAAGCGCCATTCAGTACTTC. Protein: CASSYSKSAIQYF.

The rearrangement joins TRBV6-6 to TRBJ2-7; 13 positions match TRBD2. The CDR3 is 17 residues long. In germline, CDR1 is MNHNY, CDR2 SVGAGI (reference sequence). J was trimmed by 3 bases and V by 6 bases; bases with no gene match: 11. Here the CDR3 reads CASSRTSGGAQDYEQYF. The CDR3 DNA reads as TGTGCCAGCAGCCGAACTAGCGGGGGGGCCCAAGACTACGAGCAGTACTTC.

V usage is TRBV6-2 or TRBV6-3 and J usage is TRBJ2-5, with D perhaps given as TRBD1 or TRBD2 (6 bases each). The CDR3 has 15 residues. CDR1 is MNHEY and CDR2 is SVGEGT in the germline V gene. The ends were cut back, 2 bases at V and 2 bases at J, with 12 bases in the middle. CDR3 bases: TGTGCCAGCAGTTACGGCCAGGGGAGGCAAGAGACCCAGTACTTC. Its translation: CASSYGQGRQETQYF.

This clone was detected only a few times. The chain recombines TRBV2 with TRBJ1-5, with D unresolved. The CDR3 is 15 residues long. With 4 bases removed from V and 0 bases from J, the gap between germline ends came to 10 bases. Germline CDR1 is SNHLY and CDR2 is FYNNEI. CDR3 bases: TGTGCCAGCAGTGTGGACGGGGTTAGCAATCAGCCCCAGCATTTT. Its protein product is CASSVDGVSNQPQHF.

Comments on this clone: Other DNA variants within this sample encode the same CDR3. The chain employs TRBV15 and TRBJ1-2; D not resolved. This CDR3 has 14 amino acids. V lost 0 bases and J lost 1, with 6 bases in between. The germline V gene encodes CDR1 LNHNV and CDR2 YYDKDF (reference sequence). The CDR3 DNA sequence: TGTGCCACCAGCAGAGATCGGGTTAACTATGGCTACACCTTC. Its translation is CATSRDRVNYGYTF.

J is TRBJ1-5 and V is TRBV7-2; D not certain. Trimming took 0 bases from V and 6 from J, leaving 6 bases between them. Germline loops: CDR1 SGHTA, CDR2 FQGNSA. The CDR3 spans 13 residues. CDR3 in DNA: TGTGCCAGCAGCTTAGCGGGCCCTCAGCCCCAGCATTTT. This encodes CASSLAGPQPQHF.

The V call is TRBV25-1, the J call TRBJ1-1; D unclear. The V end was cut by 2 bases, the J end by 5 bases, with 9 bases between. Looked up from germline, CDR1 is MGHDK and CDR2 is SYGVNS. This CDR3 is built from 13 residues. The CDR3 nucleotides read TGTGCCAGCAGTGAAGGTGCGGAGACTGAAGCTTTCTTT. The encoded protein is CASSEGAETEAFF.

J is TRBJ2-7 and V is TRBV5-1; 8 bases agree with TRBD2. The junction had 9 bases not matched to a gene; V was cut back by 7 bases and J by 3 bases. Germline CDR1 reads SGHRS; CDR2 reads YFSETQ. The CDR3 runs 14 residues. The CDR3 loop reads CASGPDSGSYEQYF. Written as DNA, the CDR3 is TGCGCCAGCGGCCCCGACAGCGGGAGCTACGAGCAGTACTTC. Looking up the rest from reference TRBV5-1 and TRBJ2-7 gives the full variable domain: KAGVTQTPRYLIKTRGQQVTLSCSPISGHRSVSWYQQTPGQGLQFLFEYFSETQRNKGNFPGRFSGRQFSNSRSEMNVSTLELGDSALYLCASGPDSGSYEQYFGPGTRLTVT.

V usage is TRBV19 and J usage is TRBJ2-3, with TRBD2 matching over 7 bases. Germline lookup yields CDR1 LNHDA and CDR2 SQIVND (reference sequence). The length of the CDR3 is 14 residues. With V trimmed by 4 bases and J by 5 bases, 6 bases remained unmatched. CDR3: CASSNGGEGDTQYF. CDR3 nucleotides: TGTGCCAGTAGTAATGGCGGGGAGGGAGATACGCAGTATTTT.

V is TRBV5-8 and J is TRBJ2-1, with 14 nucleotides matching TRBD2. The V gene end was trimmed by 6 bases and the J gene end by 7 bases; junction bases not matched to a gene: 6. CDR3 length equals 15 residues. CDR1 is SGHTS, CDR2 YDEGEE, per germline. The CDR3 reads CASTKGLAGENEQFF. For the CDR3, the DNA is TGTGCCAGCACAAAGGGACTAGCGGGAGAGAATGAGCAGTTCTTC.

This clone has just one count. The genes are TRBV5-1 and TRBJ2-7; D might be TRBD1 or TRBD2, each matching 5 bases. Per the germline V gene, CDR1 is SGHRS and CDR2 is YFSETQ. This CDR3 has 15 amino acids. Trimming left V 4 bases short and J 2 bases short, with 16 bases between. The DNA for the CDR3 is TGCGCCAGCAGCGCTACCGGGACCAATACCTACGAGCAGTACTTC. It codes for CASSATGTNTYEQYF. Combining the CDR3 with reference TRBV5-1 and TRBJ2-7 gives the whole variable domain KAGVTQTPRYLIKTRGQQVTLSCSPISGHRSVSWYQQTPGQGLQFLFEYFSETQRNKGNFPGRFSGRQFSNSRSEMNVSTLELGDSALYLCASSATGTNTYEQYFGPGTRLTVT.

This chain joins TRBV19 and TRBJ1-1, with no clear D. The CDR3 length is 13 residues. V gave up 6 bases and J gave up 1 base, with 9 bases separating them. The germline V gene has CDR1 LNHDA and CDR2 SQIVND (reference sequence). CDR3 DNA: TGTGCCAGTAGCCCCCCCTGGAACACTGAAGCTTTCTTT. Translation: CASSPPWNTEAFF.

The gene calls are TRBV5-4 and TRBJ2-7, with 8 positions matching TRBD1. The length of the CDR3 is 13 residues. CDR1 is SGHNT and CDR2 is YYREEE in the germline V gene (reference sequence). V shed 0 bases, J shed 4 bases, and the junction held 0 bases outside the gene matches. The CDR3 DNA reads TGTGCCAGCAGCTTGGACAGGGGGTACGAGCAGTACTTC. Its translation: CASSLDRGYEQYF. Full variable domain (missing parts from reference TRBV5-4 and TRBJ2-7): ETGVTQSPTHLIKTRGQQVTLRCSSQSGHNTVSWYQQALGQGPQFIFQYYREEENGRGNFPPRFSGLQFPNYSSELNVNALELDDSALYLCASSLDRGYEQYFGPGTRLTVT.

The chain couples TRBV7-8 to TRBJ1-6; D unclear. The CDR3 spans 12 residues. Trimming took 4 bases from V and 12 from J, leaving 10 bases between them. Germline loops: CDR1 SGHVS, CDR2 FQNEAQ. As DNA, the CDR3 is TGTGCCAGCAGCTCGGACCGAGAACCCCTCCACTTT. It translates to CASSSDREPLHF.

The chain links TRBV25-1 to TRBJ2-7, with D possibly TRBD1 on 6 matching bases. Per germline, CDR1 MGHDK and CDR2 SYGVNS. The ends were cut back, 5 bases at V and 5 bases at J, with 10 bases in the middle. The CDR3 loop spans 12 amino acids. Here the CDR3 reads CASSQYRDEQYF. The CDR3 bases are TGTGCCAGCAGTCAGTACAGGGACGAGCAGTACTTC.

This clone was recorded once. This chain uses TRBV30 with TRBJ1-1, with TRBD1 matching over 7 bases. J was trimmed by 8 bases and V by 0 bases; bases with no gene match: 6. The V gene's germline CDR1 is GTSNPN and CDR2 SVGIG (reference sequence). The CDR3 covers 13 residues. CDR3 DNA: TGTGCCTGGAGTGTTGGGGCAGGGGGAGAAGCTTTCTTT. Encoded protein: CAWSVGAGGEAFF.

The chain carries TRBV7-9 and TRBJ1-1; D remains ambiguous. The CDR3 has 14 residues. The V end lost 4 bases, the J end lost 0 bases, and 9 bases lay between the germline ends. Germline V gene data show CDR1 as SEHNR and CDR2 as FQNEAQ (reference sequence). CDR3 bases: TGTGCCAGCAGCTCGCGGACGGTGAACACTGAAGCTTTCTTT. The encoded protein is CASSSRTVNTEAFF.

The gene calls are TRBV5-1 and TRBJ1-1, with TRBD1 identical over 7 bases. V lost 3 bases and J lost 11; bases outside the gene matches: 16. Germline CDR1 and CDR2: SGHRS and YFSETQ. This CDR3 has 15 residues. The CDR3 reads CASSSQTGTAGTAFF. The CDR3 DNA reads TGCGCCAGCAGCTCGCAAACCGGGACAGCCGGCACGGCTTTCTTT.

This clone was counted a few times. This chain links TRBV6-2 or TRBV6-3 with TRBJ1-3; perhaps TRBD1 as D (5 bases). The CDR3 contains 14 residues. V lost 0 bases, J lost 2 bases, and 5 bases lay in between. Germline CDR1 MNHEY, CDR2 SVGEGT. CDR3 nucleotides: TGTGCCAGCAGTTACTCGGGACCTGGAAACACCATATATTTT. Translated, it gives CASSYSGPGNTIYF.

This clone was seen once. The gene calls are TRBV14 and TRBJ1-1; D gene uncertain. V lost 4 bases to trimming and J lost 0 bases, with 3 bases between them. Germline loops: CDR1 SGHDN, CDR2 FVKESK. The CDR3 length is 12 residues. CDR3 DNA: TGTGCCAGCAGCCCTATGAACACTGAAGCTTTCTTT. Its protein product is CASSPMNTEAFF.